A selection of T cell receptor beta chains follows, all from one sample in a study of blood T cells in healthy people across ages. TCRdb reprocessed the 5' RACE reads with MiXCR, giving one entry per CDR3 protein. The sample yields around 1,000,000 distinct CDR3 sequences, roughly a quarter seen once. The data were also submitted as part of a second study, on T cells of mothers and their children.

Sequenced: blood. The receptors stem from a girl aged 2 to 9 in good health. Both conserved end residues are part of each CDR3. A D gene is named only where the DNA matches it firmly. Rows may omit the clone size; those that give it use once, few, many or a size class.

v_call,clone_size,d_call,j_call,cdr3_nt,cdr3_aa
TRBV7-2,few,TRBD2,TRBJ2-5,TGTGCCAGCAGCTTAGGGGGCCTAGCGGATCAAGAGACCCAGTACTTC,CASSLGGLADQETQYF
TRBV25-1,few,NA,TRBJ2-5,TGTGCCAGCAGTAAGAGCCTAGCGCCACACCAAGAGACCCAGTACTTC,CASSKSLAPHQETQYF
TRBV11-2,few,TRBD1,TRBJ1-6,TGTGCCAGCAGATATTACAGGGGAGCGGATTCACCCCTCCACTTT,CASRYYRGADSPLHF
TRBV7-3,few,NA,TRBJ1-4,TGTGCCAGCAGCTTAGGCGGGACATCTAATGAAAAACTGTTTTTT,CASSLGGTSNEKLFF
TRBV28,NA,NA,TRBJ2-7,TGTGCCAGCAGTCCCCCCCCAGCTCCGGTATACGAGCAGTACTTC,CASSPPPAPVYEQYF
TRBV5-1,NA,NA,TRBJ2-5,TGCGCCAGCAGCTTGGAGGAACTACCGGCCGGGACCCAGTACTTC,CASSLEELPAGTQYF
TRBV12-3/TRBV12-4,NA,NA,TRBJ2-5,TGTGCCAGCAGTTTTTTGGGGGCCCAATGGTTCGTCCAGCAGTACTTC,CASSFLGAQWFVQQYF
TRBV11-2,few,NA,TRBJ2-6,TGTGCCAGCAGCTCGTTGACGGAGTCTGGGGCCAACGTCCTGACTTTC,CASSSLTESGANVLTF
TRBV12-3/TRBV12-4,NA,NA,TRBJ1-2,TGTGCCAGCAGTGTTCATGGCAGCCTTACGGGCTACACCTTC,CASSVHGSLTGYTF
TRBV25-1,NA,NA,TRBJ2-5,TGTGCCAGCAGTGACCCTCCACAAGAGACCCAGTACTTC,CASSDPPQETQYF
TRBV25-1,NA,NA,TRBJ1-4,TGTGCCAGCAGTGAACGAACCTCAGGGGAAAAACTGTTTTTT,CASSERTSGEKLFF
TRBV7-7,NA,NA,TRBJ2-2,TGTGCTAGCAGCTTAAACCCAGCTCCCGGGGAGCTGTTTTTT,CASSLNPAPGELFF
TRBV20-1,few,NA,TRBJ1-4,TGCAGTGCTAGCCTGGGCGGTGAAAAACTGTTTTTT,CSASLGGEKLFF
TRBV5-1,NA,NA,TRBJ1-1,TGCGCCAGCAGCTTGGAAACCGCAGGATTCAACACTGAAGCTTTCTTT,CASSLETAGFNTEAFF
TRBV7-3,NA,NA,TRBJ2-1,TGTGCCAGCAGCTGGGGGGTAGCGCCTTCCAACGAGCAGTTCTTC,CASSWGVAPSNEQFF
TRBV6-5,few,NA,TRBJ1-5,TGTGCCAGCACCGGACACTTGAATCAGCCCCAGCATTTT,CASTGHLNQPQHF
TRBV7-9,NA,NA,TRBJ2-5,TGTGCCAGCAGCATAGCCGGGGCCTACCTGAGGGAGACCCAGTACTTC,CASSIAGAYLRETQYF
TRBV28,few,NA,TRBJ2-7,TGTGCCAGCAGTTTTTCTAGCGGGACAGGGTACGAGCAGTACTTC,CASSFSSGTGYEQYF
TRBV20-1,NA,NA,TRBJ2-5,TGCAGTGCTAGAGATAAGGACTGGTACCAAGAGACCCAGTACTTC,CSARDKDWYQETQYF
TRBV20-1,NA,NA,TRBJ1-4,TGCAGTGCCACGGACCGATCCGGAAAACTGTTTTTT,CSATDRSGKLFF
TRBV7-2,NA,TRBD1,TRBJ1-1,TGTGCCAGCAGCCGGACAGGCGTGGGCACTGAAGCTTTCTTT,CASSRTGVGTEAFF
TRBV27,few,TRBD1,TRBJ2-1,TGTGCCAGCAGACGAGGGGGCGATGAGCAGTTCTTC,CASRRGGDEQFF
TRBV4-2,few,TRBD2,TRBJ2-1,TGTGCCAGCAGCCGCGCGGGGGAACCCCCCAATGAGCAGTTCTTC,CASSRAGEPPNEQFF
TRBV29-1,few,NA,TRBJ2-5,TGCAGCGTTGAACCAGGGGTGGAGACCCAGTACTTC,CSVEPGVETQYF
TRBV4-3,NA,NA,TRBJ1-2,TGCGCCAGCAGCCATGGGAGGGATGGCTACACCTTC,CASSHGRDGYTF
TRBV27,many,NA,TRBJ2-7,TGTGCCAGCAGTTTAGTGGCGAGCTCCTACGAGCAGTACTTC,CASSLVASSYEQYF
TRBV28,NA,NA,TRBJ1-3,TGTGCCAGCAACCAGGGCTCTGGAAACACCATATATTTT,CASNQGSGNTIYF
TRBV4-1,few,TRBD2,TRBJ2-5,TGCGCCAGCAGCCAAGATCATGGCGGGGGGGGGAAAGAGACCCAGTACTTC,CASSQDHGGGGKETQYF
TRBV6-2/TRBV6-3,few,NA,TRBJ1-1,TGTGCCAGCAGTTACTGGAGTATGGGCACTGAAGCTTTCTTT,CASSYWSMGTEAFF
TRBV5-5,NA,NA,TRBJ1-1,TGTGCCAGCAGCTCGGGACGGACAACTGAAGCTTTCTTT,CASSSGRTTEAFF
TRBV7-2,few,NA,TRBJ2-7,TGTGCCAGCAGCTTAGCCCTGACCTTGTACGAGCAGTACTTC,CASSLALTLYEQYF
TRBV28,NA,TRBD2,TRBJ2-5,TGTGCCAGCAGTCCAGTCGGGACTAGCGGATACCAAGAGACCCAGTACTTC,CASSPVGTSGYQETQYF
TRBV27,few,TRBD2,TRBJ2-1,TGTGCCAGCAGTTTCCTGGGCGGGGGTCTAAATGAGCAGTTCTTC,CASSFLGGGLNEQFF
TRBV18,many,TRBD2,TRBJ2-1,TGTGCCAGCTCACGGGGACTAGCGGGAGAGAATGAGCAGTTCTTC,CASSRGLAGENEQFF
TRBV14,NA,NA,TRBJ2-1,TGTGCCAGCAGCCAAGAGAGTGCCATTGAGCAGTTCTTC,CASSQESAIEQFF
TRBV4-1,few,NA,TRBJ2-7,TGCGCCAGCAGCCAAGGGGTCCTCGGCAGGGCGGGCTCCTACGAGCAGTACTTC,CASSQGVLGRAGSYEQYF
TRBV20-1,few,NA,TRBJ2-1,TGCAGTGGAAGAGTCCGCTCCTACAATGAGCAGTTCTTC,CSGRVRSYNEQFF
TRBV29-1,NA,NA,TRBJ2-7,TGCAGCGTTGCAGCAGGGTTGGGCGACGAGCAGTACTTC,CSVAAGLGDEQYF
TRBV11-3,NA,TRBD1,TRBJ1-1,TGTGCCAGCAGCTCAATGGACAGGGACACTGAAGCTTTCTTT,CASSSMDRDTEAFF
TRBV6-6,few,TRBD2,TRBJ2-3,TGTGCCAGCAGCCCCCCGGGTTTGGGGAGGGGTGGGACAGATACGCAGTATTTT,CASSPPGLGRGGTDTQYF
TRBV11-2,NA,NA,TRBJ2-7,TGTGCCAGCAGCTTAGTTAGCAGGGCGGACGAGCAGTACTTC,CASSLVSRADEQYF
TRBV25-1,NA,NA,TRBJ1-6,TGTGCCAGCAGTGAAGGGGTAAAGGCCAGCCGAGATTCACCCCTCCACTTT,CASSEGVKASRDSPLHF
TRBV7-2,few,NA,TRBJ2-1,TGTGCCAGCCTCCCGGGGGATTACTCCTACAATGAGCAGTTCTTC,CASLPGDYSYNEQFF
TRBV29-1,few,NA,TRBJ2-3,TGCAGCGTTCATGGCAGGGCGACAGATACGCAGTATTTT,CSVHGRATDTQYF
TRBV3-1,NA,TRBD2,TRBJ2-5,TGTGCCAGCCGCCTAGCGGGACGAGAGACCCAGTACTTC,CASRLAGRETQYF
TRBV7-9,NA,NA,TRBJ2-3,TGTGCCAGCAGCGCATCTCGACCCACTGGCACAGATACGCAGTATTTT,CASSASRPTGTDTQYF
TRBV11-2,few,TRBD2,TRBJ2-7,TGTGCCAGCAGCTTAGATGGAGGGACTAGCATCACCTACGAGCAGTACTTC,CASSLDGGTSITYEQYF
TRBV6-2/TRBV6-3,NA,NA,TRBJ1-1,TGTGCCAGCAGCTGGGACCCGGAGAGAAACACTGAAGCTTTCTTT,CASSWDPERNTEAFF
TRBV6-5,few,NA,TRBJ1-5,TGTGCCAGCAGACAGACAGACGATAGCAATCAGCCCCAGCATTTT,CASRQTDDSNQPQHF
TRBV6-1,few,NA,TRBJ1-1,TGTGCCAGCAGTGCTCCTAGGACAGCGAACACTGAAGCTTTCTTT,CASSAPRTANTEAFF